This record covers a single T cell receptor (beta chain). Its antigen is not identified. The method was immunoSEQ multiplex PCR; TCRdb's version includes in-frame clones alone and lacks a portion of them. Seen here are about 480,000 clones, approximately 90% observed once, and the top ten hold around 13%. The sample is drawn from a study of Ad26.COV2.S vaccination and SARS-CoV-2 variants. Study-level results: Measurement of non-spike TCR breadth gave similar results in vaccine and placebo recipients. An underestimation of total T cell responses may have resulted from the TCR breadth and depth analyses.

The treatment here: some 19 received Ad26.COV2.S at low or high dose, single or two shots; roughly 5 received placebo; per-sample allocation not given. Day 63 after the first injection of vaccine or placebo was the sampling time. Expressing Wuhan-strain SARS-CoV-2 spike, an Ad26 vector served as the vaccine. The sequences come from peripheral blood, collected in a trial of Ad26.COV2.S vaccine versus placebo. The receptor's source is a person between 18 and 65 years old who received the Ad26.COV2.S COVID-19 vaccine or a placebo.

The CDR3 DNA is TGTGCCAGTAGTCCAGGACAGGAATCGTCACCCCTCCACTTT. Translation: CASSPGQESSPLHF. The chain combines TRBV19 with TRBJ1-6, with 7 bases aligning to TRBD1. Germline-derived CDR1 and CDR2 are LNHDA and SQIVND (reference sequence). The V segment lost 5 bases and the J segment 10 bases; nucleotides outside the gene matches: 8. This CDR3 contains 14 residues.